Listed below are T cell receptor beta chains from one sample, sequenced in a study of vaccination and CD4 T cells after COVID-19. Antigens for these TCRs are unknown. TCRdb passed the PCR reads through MiXCR, listing each CDR3 protein once. The sample contains around 5,900 distinct CDR3 sequences, approximately 35% of which appear only once. Sequencing input: CD4+ T cells from blood, cultured in vitro. Receptors were obtained from a human donor in good health. CDR3s include the opening cysteine and the closing phenylalanine or tryptophan. The D gene is left open where the match is weak. Rows may omit the clone size; those that give it use once, few, many or a size class.

CDR3 DNA: TGTGCCAGCAGCCATTCGACAGGAGTGAGAGGCACTGAAGCTTTCTTT; CDR3 protein: CASSHSTGVRGTEAFF; J gene: TRBJ1-1; D gene: -; clone size: -; V gene: TRBV5-8
CDR3 DNA: TGTGCCAGTAGTGGAGGGGGTTTGAACACTGAAGCTTTCTTT; CDR3 protein: CASSGGGLNTEAFF; J gene: TRBJ1-1; D gene: -; clone size: -; V gene: TRBV19
CDR3 DNA: TGTGCCAGCAGCTTTACAGGGCAAATCAATTCACCCCTCCACTTT; CDR3 protein: CASSFTGQINSPLHF; J gene: TRBJ1-6; D gene: -; clone size: -; V gene: TRBV11-1
CDR3 DNA: TGTGCCACCAGCAGGGAAATGGGCACAGATACGCAGTATTTT; CDR3 protein: CATSREMGTDTQYF; J gene: TRBJ2-3; D gene: -; clone size: few; V gene: TRBV15
CDR3 DNA: TGTGCCAGCAGCTTAGCCACGGGACGGGACAATCAGCCCCAGCATTTT; CDR3 protein: CASSLATGRDNQPQHF; J gene: TRBJ1-5; D gene: -; clone size: few; V gene: TRBV7-8
CDR3 DNA: TGTGCCAGCAGTCTCGGGGTTTGGGAAAAACTGTTTTTT; CDR3 protein: CASSLGVWEKLFF; J gene: TRBJ1-4; D gene: -; clone size: -; V gene: TRBV7-2
CDR3 DNA: TGTGCCAGCTCACAGACTAGCATACAAGAGACCCAGTACTTC; CDR3 protein: CASSQTSIQETQYF; J gene: TRBJ2-5; D gene: TRBD2; clone size: -; V gene: TRBV18
CDR3 DNA: TGTGCCAGCAGTCCCGGGACAGGAAAGGGCACAGATACGCAGTATTTT; CDR3 protein: CASSPGTGKGTDTQYF; J gene: TRBJ2-3; D gene: TRBD1; clone size: -; V gene: TRBV6-4
CDR3 DNA: TGCAGTGCTAGAATCCAGGGGAAGAACACTGAAGCTTTCTTT; CDR3 protein: CSARIQGKNTEAFF; J gene: TRBJ1-1; D gene: -; clone size: few; V gene: TRBV20-1
CDR3 DNA: TGCAGTGCTAGAGCGAGCGGGGGGACCACAGATACGCAGTATTTT; CDR3 protein: CSARASGGTTDTQYF; J gene: TRBJ2-3; D gene: TRBD2; clone size: few; V gene: TRBV20-1
CDR3 DNA: TGCAGTGCTCGTCCCGTGGACAGTAGCAATCAGCCCCAGCATTTT; CDR3 protein: CSARPVDSSNQPQHF; J gene: TRBJ1-5; D gene: -; clone size: medium-sized; V gene: TRBV20-1
CDR3 DNA: TGTGCCAGCAAACAGGAGCCCACGAACACTGAAGCTTTCTTT; CDR3 protein: CASKQEPTNTEAFF; J gene: TRBJ1-1; D gene: -; clone size: -; V gene: TRBV6-1
CDR3 DNA: TGTGCCAGCAAAAGGGACAGGGGAGGCACCGGGGAGCTGTTTTTT; CDR3 protein: CASKRDRGGTGELFF; J gene: TRBJ2-2; D gene: TRBD1; clone size: -; V gene: TRBV2
CDR3 DNA: TGTGCCAGTACCAGAGTTCAGAGGGGATCCATGAACACTGAAGCTTTCTTT; CDR3 protein: CASTRVQRGSMNTEAFF; J gene: TRBJ1-1; D gene: -; clone size: -; V gene: TRBV19
CDR3 DNA: TGCAGTGCTTCCTTGGTGGAGGTAGGTGAAGCTTTCTTT; CDR3 protein: CSASLVEVGEAFF; J gene: TRBJ1-1; D gene: -; clone size: -; V gene: TRBV20-1
CDR3 DNA: TGTGCCAGCAGCGCAATGGAGGGACGTTTGACGGCCGGGGAGCTGTTTTTT; CDR3 protein: CASSAMEGRLTAGELFF; J gene: TRBJ2-2; D gene: -; clone size: -; V gene: TRBV7-3
CDR3 DNA: TGTGCCAGTAGTGGGGGCCAGCCCCAGCATTTT; CDR3 protein: CASSGGQPQHF; J gene: TRBJ1-5; D gene: -; clone size: -; V gene: TRBV19
CDR3 DNA: TGTGCCAGCAGTTACTTCCCAGGGAACTACGAGCAGTACTTC; CDR3 protein: CASSYFPGNYEQYF; J gene: TRBJ2-7; D gene: -; clone size: -; V gene: TRBV6-5
CDR3 DNA: TGTGCCAGCAGTGGAAGGGGGCGGCAAGAGACCCAGTACTTC; CDR3 protein: CASSGRGRQETQYF; J gene: TRBJ2-5; D gene: TRBD1; clone size: -; V gene: TRBV2
CDR3 DNA: TGTGCCAGCAGCATAACTAGCGGGCCATACTCCTACGAGCAGTACTTC; CDR3 protein: CASSITSGPYSYEQYF; J gene: TRBJ2-7; D gene: TRBD2; clone size: -; V gene: TRBV6-2/TRBV6-3
CDR3 DNA: TGTGCCAGCAGGGACAGGGAGCCCGTCTACGAGCAGTACTTC; CDR3 protein: CASRDREPVYEQYF; J gene: TRBJ2-7; D gene: TRBD1; clone size: few; V gene: TRBV6-1
CDR3 DNA: TGCAGTGCTAGATTTCCGGACCTAAATTCACCCCTCCACTTT; CDR3 protein: CSARFPDLNSPLHF; J gene: TRBJ1-6; D gene: -; clone size: medium-sized; V gene: TRBV20-1
CDR3 DNA: TGTGCCAGCAGTGAACAGCTCTATGGCTACACCTTC; CDR3 protein: CASSEQLYGYTF; J gene: TRBJ1-2; D gene: -; clone size: -; V gene: TRBV25-1
CDR3 DNA: TGTGCCAGCAGTTACACGCAGGATCCCTACGAGCAGTACTTC; CDR3 protein: CASSYTQDPYEQYF; J gene: TRBJ2-7; D gene: -; clone size: -; V gene: TRBV27
CDR3 DNA: TGTGCCAGCTCACTCGGGGGACAGCGCAATCAGCCCCAGCATTTT; CDR3 protein: CASSLGGQRNQPQHF; J gene: TRBJ1-5; D gene: TRBD1; clone size: few; V gene: TRBV18
CDR3 DNA: TGCAGTGCTAGACAGGGGGCGCACCTCATCACAGATACGCAGTATTTT; CDR3 protein: CSARQGAHLITDTQYF; J gene: TRBJ2-3; D gene: TRBD1; clone size: few; V gene: TRBV20-1
CDR3 DNA: TGTGCCAGCAGTAGGGACAGTGCTAACTATGGCTACACCTTC; CDR3 protein: CASSRDSANYGYTF; J gene: TRBJ1-2; D gene: TRBD1; clone size: few; V gene: TRBV6-1
CDR3 DNA: TGCAGTGCCCTCTGGGTAGGCCCCGTAGGCTATGGCTACACCTTC; CDR3 protein: CSALWVGPVGYGYTF; J gene: TRBJ1-2; D gene: -; clone size: -; V gene: TRBV20-1
CDR3 DNA: TGTGCCAGCACCAAGGGGCGGTCGGGGACCGGGGAGCTGTTTTTT; CDR3 protein: CASTKGRSGTGELFF; J gene: TRBJ2-2; D gene: -; clone size: -; V gene: TRBV27
CDR3 DNA: TGTGCCAGCAGGCCCCCATCCTCGGGTTATAATTCACCCCTCCACTTT; CDR3 protein: CASRPPSSGYNSPLHF; J gene: TRBJ1-6; D gene: -; clone size: few; V gene: TRBV6-1
CDR3 DNA: TGTGCCAGCAGTTACACTAGCGGGGGGACGGAAGAGACCCAGTACTTC; CDR3 protein: CASSYTSGGTEETQYF; J gene: TRBJ2-5; D gene: TRBD2; clone size: -; V gene: TRBV6-5
CDR3 DNA: TGTGCCAGCAGTTACGGGATAAATAGCAATCAGCCCCAGCATTTT; CDR3 protein: CASSYGINSNQPQHF; J gene: TRBJ1-5; D gene: -; clone size: few; V gene: TRBV6-5
CDR3 DNA: TGCAGTGCTAGAGATACAGTAAACTACAATGAGCAGTTCTTC; CDR3 protein: CSARDTVNYNEQFF; J gene: TRBJ2-1; D gene: -; clone size: -; V gene: TRBV20-1
CDR3 DNA: TGTGCCAGCAGCGACCGACAGGGGGACGCTTTCTTT; CDR3 protein: CASSDRQGDAFF; J gene: TRBJ1-1; D gene: TRBD1; clone size: few; V gene: TRBV11-3
CDR3 DNA: TGTGCCAGCAGCTTAGATGGACCGAACTCTGGAAACACCATATATTTT; CDR3 protein: CASSLDGPNSGNTIYF; J gene: TRBJ1-3; D gene: -; clone size: -; V gene: TRBV11-3
CDR3 DNA: TGTGCCAGCAGTCGATCAGGGGGAAACTATGGCTACACCTTC; CDR3 protein: CASSRSGGNYGYTF; J gene: TRBJ1-2; D gene: TRBD1; clone size: -; V gene: TRBV6-1
CDR3 DNA: TGTGCCAGCAGTTTGGGCATTAGCAATCAGCCCCAGCATTTT; CDR3 protein: CASSLGISNQPQHF; J gene: TRBJ1-5; D gene: -; clone size: few; V gene: TRBV6-5
CDR3 DNA: TGTGCCAGCAGCGGAACAGGGCCAGGGGTTCGGGATACGCAGTATTTT; CDR3 protein: CASSGTGPGVRDTQYF; J gene: TRBJ2-3; D gene: -; clone size: -; V gene: TRBV11-1
CDR3 DNA: TGTGCCAGCAGCCGGCAAGGGACAGTCTATGGCTACACCTTC; CDR3 protein: CASSRQGTVYGYTF; J gene: TRBJ1-2; D gene: TRBD1; clone size: -; V gene: TRBV12-3/TRBV12-4
CDR3 DNA: TGTGCCAGCAGGCGGACAGGGGGCAGGAACACTGAAGCTTTCTTT; CDR3 protein: CASRRTGGRNTEAFF; J gene: TRBJ1-1; D gene: TRBD1; clone size: few; V gene: TRBV27
CDR3 DNA: TGCAGTGCTGACGGGGAGACAGGGTTAAACACTGAAGCTTTCTTT; CDR3 protein: CSADGETGLNTEAFF; J gene: TRBJ1-1; D gene: TRBD1; clone size: -; V gene: TRBV20-1